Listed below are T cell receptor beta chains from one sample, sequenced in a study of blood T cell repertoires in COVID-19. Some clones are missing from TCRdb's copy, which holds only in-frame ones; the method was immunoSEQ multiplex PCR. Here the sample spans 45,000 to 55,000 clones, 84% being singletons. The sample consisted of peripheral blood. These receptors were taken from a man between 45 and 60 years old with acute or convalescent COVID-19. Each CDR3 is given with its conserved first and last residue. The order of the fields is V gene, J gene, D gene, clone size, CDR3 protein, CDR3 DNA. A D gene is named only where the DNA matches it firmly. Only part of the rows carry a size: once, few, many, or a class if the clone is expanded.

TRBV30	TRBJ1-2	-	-	CAWSSGESSSGGYTF	TGTGCCTGGAGCTCAGGGGAGAGCAGTTCCGGGGGCTACACCTTC
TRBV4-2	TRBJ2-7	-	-	CASSKTRQDEQYF	TGTGCCAGCAGCAAAACCCGACAGGACGAGCAGTACTTC
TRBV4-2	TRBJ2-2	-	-	CASSYRFDTTNTGELFF	TGTGCCAGCAGCTACAGATTTGACACCACGAACACCGGGGAGCTGTTTTTT
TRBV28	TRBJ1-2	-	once	CASSLTGYGYTF	TGTGCCAGCAGTTTAACAGGATATGGCTACACCTTC
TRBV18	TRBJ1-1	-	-	CASSLLPPGKNTEAFF	TGTGCCAGCTCACTCCTCCCGCCCGGGAAGAACACTGAAGCTTTCTTT
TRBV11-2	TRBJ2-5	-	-	CASSLSRGGETQYF	TGTGCCAGCAGCTTAAGCAGGGGTGGAGAGACCCAGTACTTC
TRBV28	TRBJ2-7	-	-	CASSFRLLTEQYF	TGTGCCAGCAGTTTTAGACTACTTACCGAGCAGTACTTC
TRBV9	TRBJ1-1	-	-	CASSVAVRVSEAFF	TGTGCCAGCAGCGTAGCAGTCAGGGTATCTGAAGCTTTCTTT
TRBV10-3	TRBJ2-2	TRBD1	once	CAIRPGQGGSGELFF	TGTGCCATCAGGCCGGGACAGGGGGGATCCGGGGAGCTGTTTTTT
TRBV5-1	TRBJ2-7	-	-	CASRDLRDKAYEQYF	TGCGCCAGCAGGGACTTACGGGACAAAGCCTACGAGCAGTACTTC
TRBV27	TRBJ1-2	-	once	CASSFNSGRAGGYTF	TGTGCCAGCAGTTTCAACTCAGGCAGGGCTGGTGGCTACACCTTC
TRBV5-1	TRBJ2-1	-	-	CASSPAPGSPSENEQFF	TGCGCCAGCAGTCCCGCCCCGGGGTCGCCTTCAGAAAATGAGCAGTTCTTC
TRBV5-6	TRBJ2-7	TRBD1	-	CASSQGGMYRTDEQYF	TGTGCCAGCAGCCAAGGGGGCATGTATCGTACGGACGAGCAGTACTTC
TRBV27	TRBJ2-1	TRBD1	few	CASSSNRDRGSYNEQFF	TGTGCCAGCAGTTCAAACCGGGACAGGGGGTCCTACAATGAGCAGTTCTTC
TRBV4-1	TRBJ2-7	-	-	CASRSSLSGYYEQYF	TGCGCCAGCCGAAGTTCCCTAAGCGGGTATTACGAGCAGTACTTC